The 4 T cell receptor beta chains given below trace back to one sample, sequenced in a study of low-dose radiotherapy and immunotherapy resistance in tumors. The time point is: after trial treatment. Stated treatment: LDRT plus nivolumab, ipilimumab, low-dose cyclophosphamide and aspirin (RACIN trial). TRAV- and TRBV-specific primers were used for first-strand cDNA, which covered alpha and beta chains. With a constant-region primer and a V-primer adapter, TCRs were subjected to around 18 PCR cycles of amplification. TCRdb passed the reads through MiXCR, listing each CDR3 protein once. The profile shows under 40,000 distinct CDR3 sequences, around 54% of them singletons. The material sequenced was PBMCs, taken after low-dose radiotherapy plus immunotherapy. The receptors here all came from a male donor with gallbladder cancer.

The CDR3 spells CASSPSIGFTDTQYF. CDR3 DNA sequence: TGTGCCAGCTCACCATCAATTGGGTTCACAGATACGCAGTATTTT. The chain uses TRBV18 and TRBJ2-3; D is unresolved. The V gene lost 2 bases and the J gene lost 2 bases, with 11 bases spanning the gap. Germline V gene data show CDR1 as KGHSH and CDR2 as LQKENI. The CDR3 length is 15 residues.

The chain uses TRBV5-4 and TRBJ2-5; 9 bases are shared with TRBD1. CDR3 length: 15 residues. Trimming took 9 bases from V and 5 from J; bases not matched to a gene: 14. Germline V gene lookup returns CDR1 SGHNT and CDR2 YYREEE (reference sequence). The CDR3 nucleotides read TGTGCCATCAGTTTCACGGGACAGGGCGGGGAGACCCAGTACTTC. Translated, it gives CAISFTGQGGETQYF.

This clonotype was counted many times. The gene calls are TRBV6-1 and TRBJ2-7, with 9 bases matching TRBD1. CDR1 MNHNS and CDR2 SASEGT come from the germline V gene. There are 13 residues in the CDR3. V dropped 9 bases and J dropped 5; count of bases not matched to a gene: 8. As DNA, the CDR3 is TGTGCCAGTTGGGCACAGGGGGCCCACGAGCAGTACTTC. Translated, it gives CASWAQGAHEQYF.

A note on this clonotype: A far larger clone is only one base removed, so a read error is likely. J is TRBJ2-7 and V is TRBV28; D is possibly TRBD1 (5 bases). This CDR3 region has 16 residues. The germline V gene encodes CDR1 MDHEN and CDR2 SYDVKM. The V and J ends lost 0 bases and 7 bases respectively, with 19 bases between them. Here the CDR3 reads CASSLWAGKRYNEQYF. The CDR3 DNA reads TGTGCCAGCAGTTTATGGGCAGGGAAGCGCTACAATGAGCAGTACTTC. The whole variable domain, filled in from reference TRBV28 and TRBJ2-7, reads DVKVTQSSRYLVKRTGEKVFLECVQDMDHENMFWYRQDPGLGLRLIYFSYDVKMKEKGDIPEGYSVSREKKERFSLILESASTNQTSMYLCASSLWAGKRYNEQYFGPGTRLTVT.